This T cell receptor beta chain appears in the sequencing data of a study of T cell responses to AZD1222 COVID-19 vaccine. Looking at the study overall: Second doses that came at about 4 or about 12 weeks were put together.

This clone was seen just once. The antigen remains unidentified. Libraries were prepared by immunoSEQ multiplex PCR; TCRdb keeps only in-frame clonotypes and omits some of them. The sample records 120,000 or so clones, approximately 90% being singletons. General study results and limits: Unmutated regions of variants are reportedly targeted by nearly half of spike-specific TCRs. Spike-specific TCR breadth and depth went up after people got two AZD1222 doses.

Sequencing was performed on peripheral blood, taken on day 0 of AZD1222 vaccination. The clonotype comes from an adult in good health.

CDR3 nucleotide sequence: TGTGCCAGCAGCTACTCCCCCGGCGGGAGGGCCACCTCCTACGAGCAGTACTTC. It yields the protein CASSYSPGGRATSYEQYF. The gene calls are TRBV7-6 and TRBJ2-7; 9 bases line up with TRBD2. The germline gives CDR1 SGHVS, CDR2 FNYEAQ. V lost 4 bases and J lost 0; bases outside the gene matches: 13. The CDR3 runs 18 residues.